This paragraph covers one TCR beta chain sequence. Source study methods: Counts of nucleated cells, estimated from reference gene primer amplification, were obtained. Assay used: immunoSEQ multiplex PCR; TCRdb lists only in-frame clones, some missing. V and J calls and clone size are copied from that table; D and trimming were computed from the DNA. Here the sample spans about 33,000 clones, around 80% being singletons. These data belong to a study of blood T cell repertoires in COVID-19. Background on the study: The United States, Italy and Spain supplied acute and convalescent COVID-19 samples.

J was trimmed by 10 bases and V by 6 bases; bases with no gene match: 10. The CDR3 contains 13 residues. From germline, CDR1 is SEHNR and CDR2 FQNEAQ (reference sequence). This receptor was taken from a man between 65 and 79 years old with acute or convalescent COVID-19. V and J are TRBV7-9 and TRBJ1-2, with TRBD1 matching 8 bases. Sequenced: peripheral blood. The DNA for the CDR3 is TGTGCCAGCAGTGCCGGGACAGGTCGAGCCTACACCTTC. As protein: CASSAGTGRAYTF.